The 20 T cell receptor beta chains given below trace back to one sample, sequenced in a study of control samples from healthy donors and cancer patients. Only in-frame clones appear in the TCRdb table, and some are missing; sequencing was by immunoSEQ multiplex PCR. The sample records 120,000 to 150,000 clones, under 95% being singletons. The sequencing sample was made of blood. The receptors stem from a man aged 40-50 years in good health.

The table lists this clone with a count of one. V is TRBV5-1 and J is TRBJ2-1; a possible D gene is TRBD1 (5 bases). The V end was cut by 0 bases, the J end by 7 bases, with 8 bases between. The V gene's germline CDR1 is SGHRS and CDR2 YFSETQ. The CDR3 contains 13 residues. The CDR3 DNA is TGCGCCAGCAGCTTGGCCAAGGGGAATGAGCAGTTCTTC. Amino acids: CASSLAKGNEQFF.

The chain carries TRBV3-1 (or the pseudogene TRBV3-2) and TRBJ2-3, with 8 bases lining up with TRBD2. CDR1 and CDR2 from the germline V gene are LGHDT and YNNKEL (reference sequence). The CDR3 loop spans 16 amino acids. V was clipped by 0 bases and J by 4 bases; unmatched bases: 6. CDR3 bases: TGTGCCAGCAGCCAAGATAGCGGGGTCAGGTCAGATACGCAGTATTTT. Amino acids: CASSQDSGVRSDTQYF.

The chain uses TRBV19 and TRBJ2-2; no clear D. V lost 3 bases to trimming and J lost 6 bases, with 8 bases between them. This CDR3 region has 13 residues. CDR1 is LNHDA, CDR2 SQIVND, per germline (reference sequence). The CDR3 reads CASSIRPSGELFF. CDR3 nucleotide sequence: TGTGCCAGTAGTATCCGGCCTTCCGGGGAGCTGTTTTTT.

The chain employs TRBV9 and TRBJ1-6, with a possible D match to TRBD1 (5 bases). With 0 bases removed from V and 7 bases from J, the gap between germline ends came to 17 bases. The CDR3 is 17 residues long. Per the germline V gene, CDR1 is SGDLS and CDR2 is YYNGEE. The CDR3 region is CASSVEAVKSGNSPLHF. CDR3 nucleotides: TGTGCCAGCAGCGTAGAGGCGGTCAAATCAGGGAATTCACCCCTCCACTTT.

The chain uses TRBV6-6 and TRBJ2-7, with 8 bases identical to TRBD1. The CDR3 has 15 amino acids. V lost 6 bases and J lost 1; bases outside the gene matches: 8. The germline V gene has CDR1 MNHNY and CDR2 SVGAGI (reference sequence). DNA for the CDR3: TGTGCCAGCAGCCGGGACAGGAGGGGATCCTACGAGCAGTACTTC. Residues: CASSRDRRGSYEQYF.

The chain combines TRBV2 with TRBJ2-2; D uncertain. Germline V gene sequence: CDR1 SNHLY, CDR2 FYNNEI. The CDR3 is 15 residues long. The V and J ends lost 1 base and 0 bases respectively, with 6 bases between them. The CDR3 sequence: CASSEVMTNTGELFF. The CDR3 region has the DNA TGTGCCAGCAGTGAAGTCATGACGAACACCGGGGAGCTGTTTTTT.

J is TRBJ2-1 and V is TRBV9; D possibly corresponds to TRBD1 (5 bases). The CDR3 loop spans 15 amino acids. Deletions cut 2 bases from V and 6 bases from J, with 15 bases between. Germline V lookup: CDR1 SGDLS, CDR2 YYNGEE. The CDR3 DNA reads TGTGCCAGCAGCGTTGGATCAGGGTACGGCAATGAGCAGTTCTTC. Encoded protein: CASSVGSGYGNEQFF.

The table lists this clone with a count of one. V usage is TRBV5-1 and J usage is TRBJ2-5; the match to TRBD2 covers 16 bases. Trimming cost V 4 bases and J 1 base; bases outside gene matches: 7. This CDR3 is built from 18 residues. In germline, CDR1 is SGHRS, CDR2 YFSETQ. Written as DNA, the CDR3 is TGCGCCAGCAGCATTGGGACTAGCGGGAGGGCCCGCCAAGAGACCCAGTACTTC. Translation: CASSIGTSGRARQETQYF.

V usage is TRBV29-1 and J usage is TRBJ2-7; D unclear. V was trimmed by 0 bases and J by 4 bases, leaving 16 bases between them. There are 15 residues in the CDR3. Germline CDR1 SQVTM, CDR2 ANQGSEA. The CDR3 nucleotides are TGCAGCGTTGAAGATGGACCGGGTCAACAATACGAGCAGTACTTC. This gives the protein CSVEDGPGQQYEQYF.

J is TRBJ1-2 and V is TRBV29-1; D is unresolved. The CDR3 is 12 amino acids. Germline V gene sequence: CDR1 SQVTM, CDR2 ANQGSEA. V lost 7 bases and J 2 bases, leaving 11 bases between the germline ends. The CDR3 bases are TGCAGCGGATACAGCGGAAACTATGGCTACACCTTC. The encoded protein is CSGYSGNYGYTF. The entire variable domain, with the rest obtained from reference TRBV29-1 and TRBJ1-2, is as follows: SAVISQKPSRDICQRGTSLTIQCQVDSQVTMMFWYRQQPGQSLTLIATANQGSEATYESGFVIDKFPISRPNLTFSTLTVSNMSPEDSSIYLCSGYSGNYGYTFGSGTRLTVV.

This chain uses TRBV5-4 with TRBJ2-5, with 12 bases lining up with TRBD2. V was clipped by 1 base and J by 5 bases; unmatched bases: 6. Germline-derived CDR1 and CDR2 are SGHNT and YYREEE (reference sequence). CDR3 length: 16 amino acids. DNA of the CDR3: TGTGCCAGCAGCTTGCTAGCGGGGGGGAATGTCGAGACCCAGTACTTC. Its protein is CASSLLAGGNVETQYF.

V gene TRBV7-2 combines with J gene TRBJ2-1; D may match TRBD1 or TRBD2 (5 bases each). CDR1 SGHTA and CDR2 FQGNSA come from the germline V gene. Trimming stripped 5 bases from V and 2 bases from J, with 13 bases between. The CDR3 consists of 15 residues. The CDR3 DNA follows: TGTGCCAGCAGCCCCGGGGACGTACCCTACAATGAGCAGTTCTTC. Its translation: CASSPGDVPYNEQFF.

J is TRBJ1-5 and V is TRBV11-2; no clear D. CDR3 length: 15 residues. Trimming took off 3 bases at V and 1 base at J, with 10 bases between the two ends. Germline loops: CDR1 SGHAT, CDR2 FQNNGV. In nucleotides, the CDR3 is TGTGCCAGCAGCTTTACCCTAGGCAGCAATCAGCCCCAGCATTTT. This sequence encodes CASSFTLGSNQPQHF.

The CDR3 coding sequence is TGTGCCAGCAGCGTAGACCCCTTAGGCGCCGGGGAGCTGTTTTTT. Translating gives CASSVDPLGAGELFF. The chain recombines TRBV9 with TRBJ2-2; unclear D gene. The germline CDR1 and CDR2 sequences are SGDLS and YYNGEE. V lost 0 bases and J lost 6, with 12 bases in between. The CDR3 extends over 15 amino acids.

The chain is built from TRBV9 and TRBJ1-3; 8 bases line up with TRBD1. The CDR3 is 16 amino acids. Germline V gene data show CDR1 as SGDLS and CDR2 as YYNGEE. Trimming removed 1 base from V and 4 bases from J; junction bases left unmatched: 7. In nucleotides, the CDR3 is TGTGCCAGCAGCGTAAGGACAGGGAAAGTGGGAAACACCATATATTTT. Residues: CASSVRTGKVGNTIYF.

V and J are TRBV10-3 and TRBJ1-2; D gene unclear. Germline V CDR1 and CDR2: ENHRY, SYGVKD. Trimming pared 10 bases from V and 3 bases from J, leaving 12 bases between. This CDR3 spans 12 amino acids. The CDR3 protein is CATLRTDYGYTF. The CDR3 nucleotides are TGTGCCACCTTACGGACCGACTATGGCTACACCTTC.

The chain combines TRBV11-3 with TRBJ1-1; D is unresolved. The CDR3 spans 14 residues. V was pared by 3 bases and J by 2 bases, with 10 bases between. CDR1 and CDR2 from the germline V gene are SGHNT and YENEEA. Here the CDR3 reads CASSLGGRNTEAFF. CDR3 bases: TGTGCCAGCAGCTTGGGAGGACGAAACACTGAAGCTTTCTTT.

The V and J genes are TRBV2 and TRBJ1-3; D ambiguous. CDR1 SNHLY and CDR2 FYNNEI come from the germline V gene. The CDR3 runs to 13 residues. V was clipped by 3 bases and J by 0 bases, with 3 bases between them. CDR3 loop: CASSEISGNTIYF. For the CDR3, the DNA is TGTGCCAGCAGTGAGATCTCTGGAAACACCATATATTTT. Looking up the rest from reference TRBV2 and TRBJ1-3 gives the full variable domain: EPEVTQTPSHQVTQMGQEVILRCVPISNHLYFYWYRQILGQKVEFLVSFYNNEISEKSEIFDDQFSVERPDGSNFTLKIRSTKLEDSAMYFCASSEISGNTIYFGEGSWLTVV.

The genes are TRBV6-2 or TRBV6-3 and TRBJ1-2; a possible D gene is TRBD1 (6 bases). The germline gives CDR1 MNHEY, CDR2 SVGEGT. The CDR3 covers 11 residues. With 5 bases removed from V and 7 bases from J, the gap between germline ends came to 8 bases. The DNA for the CDR3 is TGTGCCAGCAGTCGCAGGGGTGGCTACACCTTC. It specifies CASSRRGGYTF.

This clone was recorded only once. The chain uses TRBV11-1 and TRBJ2-3; 9 bases match TRBD2. From germline, CDR1 is SGHAT and CDR2 FQDESV (reference sequence). V dropped 5 bases and J dropped 1; count of bases not matched to a gene: 4. This CDR3 is 15 amino acids long. CDR3 residues: CASSTSGLGTDTQYF. CDR3 bases: TGTGCCAGCAGCACTAGCGGGTTAGGCACAGATACGCAGTATTTT.